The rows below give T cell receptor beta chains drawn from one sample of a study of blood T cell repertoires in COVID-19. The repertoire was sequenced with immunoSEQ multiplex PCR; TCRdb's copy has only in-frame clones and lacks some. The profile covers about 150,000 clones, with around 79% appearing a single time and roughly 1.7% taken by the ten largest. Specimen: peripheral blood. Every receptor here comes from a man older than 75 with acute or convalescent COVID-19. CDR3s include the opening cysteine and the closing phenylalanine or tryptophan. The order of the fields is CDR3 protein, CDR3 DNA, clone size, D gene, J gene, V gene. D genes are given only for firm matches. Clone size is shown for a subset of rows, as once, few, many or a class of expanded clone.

CASRGLANEKLFF	TGTGCCAGCAGGGGTCTAGCTAATGAAAAACTGTTTTTT	-	-	TRBJ1-4	TRBV28
CSGTLRGQGNTEAFF	TGCAGCGGAACATTACGGGGACAGGGTAACACTGAAGCTTTCTTT	-	TRBD1	TRBJ1-1	TRBV29-1
CASTLTQGGTDTQYF	TGTGCCAGCACCTTAACCCAGGGGGGCACAGATACGCAGTATTTT	-	TRBD1	TRBJ2-3	TRBV7-3
CASSIRLSPYEQYF	TGTGCCAGTAGTATAAGACTTTCTCCCTACGAGCAGTACTTC	-	-	TRBJ2-7	TRBV19
CSAQGAMLKLFF	TGCAGCGCGCAGGGGGCGATGTTAAAACTGTTTTTT	-	TRBD1	TRBJ1-4	TRBV29-1
CSVGTEQLLGYTF	TGCAGCGTTGGGACAGAACAGCTATTAGGCTACACCTTC	-	-	TRBJ1-2	TRBV29-1
CASSRPQGLKNIQYF	TGTGCCAGCAGTCGACCCCAGGGCTTGAAAAACATTCAGTACTTC	-	-	TRBJ2-4	TRBV6-5
CASRKTTGGSYNEQFF	TGTGCCAGCAGGAAGACGACAGGGGGCTCCTACAATGAGCAGTTCTTC	-	TRBD1	TRBJ2-1	TRBV11-2
CASSPRRLQTQHF	TGTGCCAGCAGCCCCCGGCGGTTGCAAACCCAGCATTTT	few	-	TRBJ1-5	TRBV27
CASSRSPGQKNTEAFF	TGCGCCAGCAGCCGATCCCCGGGACAGAAGAACACTGAAGCTTTCTTT	-	TRBD1	TRBJ1-1	TRBV5-1
CASSEAASGVSYEQYF	TGTGCCAGCAGTGAAGCGGCTAGCGGGGTGTCCTACGAGCAGTACTTC	-	TRBD2	TRBJ2-7	TRBV6-1
CASSQIAGGNNEQFF	TGTGCCAGCAGCCAGATAGCGGGGGGGAACAATGAGCAGTTCTTC	-	TRBD2	TRBJ2-1	TRBV3-1/TRBV3-2
CASSLEAGGPTEAFF	TGTGCCAGCAGCTTGGAGGCAGGGGGCCCCACTGAAGCTTTCTTT	-	TRBD1	TRBJ1-1	TRBV5-4
CASSVQGGYEQYF	TGTGCCAGCAGCGTCCAGGGGGGCTACGAGCAGTACTTC	-	-	TRBJ2-7	TRBV7-3
CASSYGGTSQANEQFF	TGTGCCAGCAGTTACGGGGGGACTAGCCAGGCCAATGAGCAGTTCTTC	once	TRBD2	TRBJ2-1	TRBV6-2/TRBV6-3
CASSPTGQGHQPQHF	TGTGCCAGCAGCCCTACGGGACAGGGCCATCAGCCCCAGCATTTT	-	TRBD1	TRBJ1-5	TRBV3-1/TRBV3-2
CASSQALGQFF	TGTGCCAGCAGCCAAGCGCTAGGGCAGTTCTTC	-	-	TRBJ2-1	TRBV14
CASSYTSEASSPLHF	TGTGCCAGCAGTTACACTTCAGAGGCAAGCTCACCCCTCCACTTT	-	-	TRBJ1-6	TRBV6-5
CASRLSAGAGYGYTF	TGCGCCAGCAGGCTATCGGCAGGGGCTGGGTATGGCTACACCTTC	-	-	TRBJ1-2	TRBV5-1
CASSTGRGVTEAFF	TGCGCCAGCAGCACAGGCAGGGGAGTCACTGAAGCTTTCTTT	-	-	TRBJ1-1	TRBV5-1
CASSTTSGGSGNTIYF	TGTGCCAGTAGTACAACCTCAGGGGGCTCTGGAAACACCATATATTTT	-	TRBD1	TRBJ1-3	TRBV19
CASTGVPDIQYF	TGTGCCAGCACCGGAGTCCCGGACATTCAGTACTTC	-	-	TRBJ2-4	TRBV2
CASRESQGYTEAFF	TGCGCCAGCAGAGAGTCGCAGGGATACACTGAAGCTTTCTTT	-	-	TRBJ1-1	TRBV5-1
CASSLREGNTIYF	TGTGCCAGCAGCCTACGGGAAGGAAACACCATATATTTT	-	-	TRBJ1-3	TRBV11-3
CASRNKGQGNGNTIYF	TGTGCCAGTAGGAATAAGGGACAGGGTAATGGAAACACCATATATTTT	once	TRBD1	TRBJ1-3	TRBV19
CASSYVGGRDTQYF	TGTGCCAGCAGTTACGTTGGCGGGAGGGATACGCAGTATTTT	-	TRBD2	TRBJ2-3	TRBV6-2/TRBV6-3
CASSLIGGPTQETQYF	TGTGCCAGCAGCCTAATAGGGGGCCCAACACAAGAGACCCAGTACTTC	-	TRBD1	TRBJ2-5	TRBV7-2
CASSDRAGANVLTF	TGCGCCAGCAGCGACAGGGCAGGAGCCAACGTCCTGACTTTC	-	TRBD1	TRBJ2-6	TRBV10-2
CASSLGQGEVGELFF	TGTGCCAGCAGTCTCGGACAGGGGGAGGTCGGGGAGCTGTTTTTT	few	TRBD1	TRBJ2-2	TRBV7-3
CASSQGGSNQPQHF	TGTGCCAGCAGCCAAGGGGGCTCCAATCAGCCCCAGCATTTT	-	-	TRBJ1-5	TRBV3-1/TRBV3-2
CASSSVAFGDTRGNQPQHF	TGTGCCAGCAGCTCCGTAGCCTTCGGGGACACCAGGGGCAATCAGCCCCAGCATTTT	few	-	TRBJ1-5	TRBV7-9
CASSTEPGLAFTDTQYF	TGTGCCAGCAGCACCGAACCGGGACTAGCGTTCACAGATACGCAGTATTTT	-	TRBD2	TRBJ2-3	TRBV4-2
CATTGVGSEAFF	TGTGCCACCACAGGGGTAGGGTCTGAAGCTTTCTTT	-	-	TRBJ1-1	TRBV24-1
CASSVQGSGGNTIYF	TGTGCCAGCAGCGTTCAGGGGTCTGGTGGAAACACCATATATTTT	-	-	TRBJ1-3	TRBV9
CASSIDTGDYGYTF	TGTGCCAGCAGTATTGATACAGGGGACTATGGCTACACCTTC	-	TRBD1	TRBJ1-2	TRBV2
CASSLVGGETGELFF	TGTGCCAGCAGCTTAGTGGGGGGAGAAACCGGGGAGCTGTTTTTT	-	-	TRBJ2-2	TRBV7-3
CASGSGTGFRGYTF	TGTGCCAGCGGGTCCGGGACAGGGTTTCGGGGCTACACCTTC	-	TRBD1	TRBJ1-2	TRBV13
CASSARVGGDEQYF	TGTGCCAGCAGTGCGCGTGTAGGGGGTGACGAGCAGTACTTC	many	-	TRBJ2-7	TRBV6-2/TRBV6-3
CASSLSTVNTEAFF	TGTGCCAGCAGTTTATCGACAGTGAACACTGAAGCTTTCTTT	-	-	TRBJ1-1	TRBV27
CASSTSGGGNEQFF	TGCGCCAGCAGCACTAGCGGGGGGGGCAATGAGCAGTTCTTC	-	TRBD2	TRBJ2-1	TRBV5-1
CATGGGDQPQHF	TGTGCCACTGGGGGCGGAGATCAGCCCCAGCATTTT	-	-	TRBJ1-5	TRBV28
CASSLGLAGTYEQYF	TGCGCCAGCAGCCTGGGACTAGCGGGGACCTACGAGCAGTACTTC	-	TRBD2	TRBJ2-7	TRBV5-1
CASTPDAALVGYTF	TGTGCCAGTACTCCCGATGCGGCCCTGGTTGGCTACACCTTC	-	-	TRBJ1-2	TRBV19
CASSPTSGSGYTF	TGTGCCAGCAGTCCGACAAGCGGGAGCGGCTACACCTTC	few	-	TRBJ1-2	TRBV27
CAWNRVEAFF	TGTGCCTGGAACAGGGTTGAAGCTTTCTTT	-	-	TRBJ1-1	TRBV30
CASSLSNRGARGYTF	TGTGCCAGCAGTTTATCCAACCGGGGGGCTCGAGGCTACACCTTC	-	-	TRBJ1-2	TRBV28